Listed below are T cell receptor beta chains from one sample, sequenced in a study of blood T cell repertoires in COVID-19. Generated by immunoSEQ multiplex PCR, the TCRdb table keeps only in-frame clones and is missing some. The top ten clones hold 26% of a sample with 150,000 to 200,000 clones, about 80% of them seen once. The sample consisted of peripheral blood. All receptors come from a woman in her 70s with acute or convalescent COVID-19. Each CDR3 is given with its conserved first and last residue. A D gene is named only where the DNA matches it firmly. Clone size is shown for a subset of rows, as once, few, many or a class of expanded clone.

DNA: TGTGCCACCAGCCTACGAGCGGGCGGCACAGATACGCAGTATTTT; CDR3: CATSLRAGGTDTQYF; V: TRBV24-1; D: NA; J: TRBJ2-3; size: NA; length: 15
DNA: TGTGCCAGCAGCCTACAGGGGAGCACAGATACGCAGTATTTT; CDR3: CASSLQGSTDTQYF; V: TRBV11-2; D: TRBD1; J: TRBJ2-3; size: few; length: 14
DNA: TGTGCCAGCAGCCCCAGGGATAGCAATCAGCCCCAGCATTTT; CDR3: CASSPRDSNQPQHF; V: TRBV7-9; D: NA; J: TRBJ1-5; size: few; length: 14
DNA: TGCGCCAGCAGCTTGGGCGGGACAGGGGTTGGGAATGAGCAGTTCTTC; CDR3: CASSLGGTGVGNEQFF; V: TRBV5-1; D: TRBD1; J: TRBJ2-1; size: NA; length: 16
DNA: TGTGCCAGCAGCCGTGACAGGGGAGGTGGAAACACCATATATTTT; CDR3: CASSRDRGGGNTIYF; V: TRBV6-5; D: TRBD1; J: TRBJ1-3; size: NA; length: 15
DNA: TGTGCCAGCTCACCACAGGGGGCATTAAACACTGAAGCTTTCTTT; CDR3: CASSPQGALNTEAFF; V: TRBV18; D: TRBD1; J: TRBJ1-1; size: once; length: 15
DNA: TGTGCCACCTCCAAGGGGGGGTCACCCTATGGCTACACCTTC; CDR3: CATSKGGSPYGYTF; V: TRBV6-5; D: NA; J: TRBJ1-2; size: NA; length: 14
DNA: TGTGCCACCAGTGATTTTCCCCGAACTGGCCAAGAGACCCAGTACTTC; CDR3: CATSDFPRTGQETQYF; V: TRBV24-1; D: NA; J: TRBJ2-5; size: NA; length: 16
DNA: TGCAGTGCTAGACATACGTCTAGCTACACCTTC; CDR3: CSARHTSSYTF; V: TRBV20-1; D: NA; J: TRBJ1-2; size: NA; length: 11
DNA: TGTGCCACCAGTGACCTCGATCCGGGACAGGGTTTAGGTGAGCAGTTCTTC; CDR3: CATSDLDPGQGLGEQFF; V: TRBV24-1; D: TRBD1; J: TRBJ2-1; size: NA; length: 17
DNA: TGTGCCAGTAGTAGAGGGATTACCTACGAGCAGTACTTC; CDR3: CASSRGITYEQYF; V: TRBV19; D: NA; J: TRBJ2-7; size: NA; length: 13
DNA: TGTGCCAGCAGCCCCGGTGCGGGAGGGCGGGGCGAGCAGTACTTC; CDR3: CASSPGAGGRGEQYF; V: TRBV5-4; D: TRBD2; J: TRBJ2-7; size: few; length: 15
DNA: TGTGCCAGCATGGTGCAGGGGGCAGATACGCAGTATTTT; CDR3: CASMVQGADTQYF; V: TRBV6-5; D: TRBD1; J: TRBJ2-3; size: NA; length: 13
DNA: TGCAGCGTTTCTGGTCCACAAGTGGAGCAGTTCTTC; CDR3: CSVSGPQVEQFF; V: TRBV29-1; D: NA; J: TRBJ2-1; size: NA; length: 12
DNA: TGCGCCAGCAGCTCAAAAGCGGGGGGGAACACCGGGGAGCTGTTTTTT; CDR3: CASSSKAGGNTGELFF; V: TRBV5-1; D: TRBD2; J: TRBJ2-2; size: few; length: 16
DNA: TGTGCCAGCAGTGGAGTTTTCCCTGGGGCCAACGTCCTGACTTTC; CDR3: CASSGVFPGANVLTF; V: TRBV25-1; D: NA; J: TRBJ2-6; size: NA; length: 15
DNA: TGTGCCATCAGTGAGTCCGGGGTAGGAGGGTTACATGAAAAACTGTTTTTT; CDR3: CAISESGVGGLHEKLFF; V: TRBV10-3; D: NA; J: TRBJ1-4; size: NA; length: 17
DNA: TGTGCCTGGAGTGTGGCTAGCGGGCATCTAGGACTCGCGAACACCGGGGAGCTGTTTTTT; CDR3: CAWSVASGHLGLANTGELFF; V: TRBV30; D: TRBD2; J: TRBJ2-2; size: NA; length: 20
DNA: TGTGCCAGCAGCGTACGGGACAGGGTCTCTGGAAACACCATATATTTT; CDR3: CASSVRDRVSGNTIYF; V: TRBV9; D: TRBD1; J: TRBJ1-3; size: NA; length: 16
DNA: TGCGCCAGCAGCCAAGGTCCCCGGGGGGGCAATGAGCAGTTCTTC; CDR3: CASSQGPRGGNEQFF; V: TRBV4-1; D: TRBD2; J: TRBJ2-1; size: NA; length: 15
DNA: TGCGCCAGCAGCCAAGTAGCGGACTCCTACGAGCAGTACTTC; CDR3: CASSQVADSYEQYF; V: TRBV4-1; D: NA; J: TRBJ2-7; size: once; length: 14
DNA: TGCGCCAGCAGCCAAGTCTTTCGAGAGGCAGGGGAAAATCAGCCCCAGCATTTT; CDR3: CASSQVFREAGENQPQHF; V: TRBV4-1; D: NA; J: TRBJ1-5; size: NA; length: 18
DNA: TGTGCCAGCAGTTTATGGGAGGGTCGGGGCTACACCTTC; CDR3: CASSLWEGRGYTF; V: TRBV27; D: NA; J: TRBJ1-2; size: NA; length: 13
DNA: TGTGCCAGCAGCTTAGGCAGGGGATATGGCTACACCTTC; CDR3: CASSLGRGYGYTF; V: TRBV7-8; D: NA; J: TRBJ1-2; size: NA; length: 13
DNA: TGTGCCAGCAGTGAAAAGGTAGCGGGAGTGGGGTACAATGAGCAGTTCTTC; CDR3: CASSEKVAGVGYNEQFF; V: TRBV2; D: TRBD2; J: TRBJ2-1; size: few; length: 17
DNA: TGTGCCAGCAGCTTTGGTAGCGGGAGTAGAACCTACGAGCAGTACTTC; CDR3: CASSFGSGSRTYEQYF; V: TRBV11-2; D: TRBD2; J: TRBJ2-7; size: NA; length: 16
DNA: TGTGCCAGCAGCTTAGGGACTAGCGGTACCAATGAGCAGTTCTTC; CDR3: CASSLGTSGTNEQFF; V: TRBV7-9; D: TRBD2; J: TRBJ2-1; size: NA; length: 15
DNA: TGTGCCAGTAGTATGTACAGTACCCAGCATAGCAATCAGCCCCAGCATTTT; CDR3: CASSMYSTQHSNQPQHF; V: TRBV19; D: NA; J: TRBJ1-5; size: few; length: 17
DNA: TGTGCCAGCTCACCTCCGGGACAGGGGGTATCCGAGCAGTACTTC; CDR3: CASSPPGQGVSEQYF; V: TRBV18; D: TRBD1; J: TRBJ2-7; size: NA; length: 15
DNA: TGTGCCAGCAGCGGGGGGGGATCCTACAATGAGCAGTTCTTC; CDR3: CASSGGGSYNEQFF; V: TRBV7-8; D: TRBD2; J: TRBJ2-1; size: NA; length: 14
DNA: TGTGCCAGCAGCTTAGACAGGGGGCCATACAATGAGCAGTTCTTC; CDR3: CASSLDRGPYNEQFF; V: TRBV7-3; D: TRBD1; J: TRBJ2-1; size: NA; length: 15
DNA: TGCGCCAGCAGCTCGCTAGCGGAGTTCACAGATACGCAGTATTTT; CDR3: CASSSLAEFTDTQYF; V: TRBV5-1; D: TRBD2; J: TRBJ2-3; size: NA; length: 15
DNA: TGCGCCAGCAGCTTGCGAGGCACAGATACGCAGTATTTT; CDR3: CASSLRGTDTQYF; V: TRBV5-1; D: NA; J: TRBJ2-3; size: NA; length: 13
DNA: TGTGCCAGCAGCCAAGGGACAGGGTGGCTTGACGAGCAGTACTTC; CDR3: CASSQGTGWLDEQYF; V: TRBV3-1/TRBV3-2; D: TRBD1; J: TRBJ2-7; size: few; length: 15
DNA: TGTGCCAGCAGCCAAGGGACATCAGGAATCTACGAGCAGTACTTC; CDR3: CASSQGTSGIYEQYF; V: TRBV3-1/TRBV3-2; D: NA; J: TRBJ2-7; size: NA; length: 15
DNA: TGTGCCACCAGTGAAACCGGGACAGGGCGAAATGAGCAGTTCTTC; CDR3: CATSETGTGRNEQFF; V: TRBV24-1; D: TRBD1; J: TRBJ2-1; size: NA; length: 15
DNA: TGTGCCAGCAGCCCAATCTATAGCAATCAGCCCCAGCATTTT; CDR3: CASSPIYSNQPQHF; V: TRBV6-5; D: NA; J: TRBJ1-5; size: NA; length: 14
DNA: TGCAGCGTTACGGGACAGGCGAACACTGAAGCTTTCTTT; CDR3: CSVTGQANTEAFF; V: TRBV29-1; D: TRBD1; J: TRBJ1-1; size: once; length: 13
DNA: TGTGCCAGCAGTGAGAGGCGAGTTAATGAAAAACTGTTTTTT; CDR3: CASSERRVNEKLFF; V: TRBV2; D: NA; J: TRBJ1-4; size: NA; length: 14
DNA: TGTGCCAGCAGACTAACCGGGACTAGCGGAGTCACCGGGGAGCTGTTTTTT; CDR3: CASRLTGTSGVTGELFF; V: TRBV2; D: TRBD2; J: TRBJ2-2; size: NA; length: 17